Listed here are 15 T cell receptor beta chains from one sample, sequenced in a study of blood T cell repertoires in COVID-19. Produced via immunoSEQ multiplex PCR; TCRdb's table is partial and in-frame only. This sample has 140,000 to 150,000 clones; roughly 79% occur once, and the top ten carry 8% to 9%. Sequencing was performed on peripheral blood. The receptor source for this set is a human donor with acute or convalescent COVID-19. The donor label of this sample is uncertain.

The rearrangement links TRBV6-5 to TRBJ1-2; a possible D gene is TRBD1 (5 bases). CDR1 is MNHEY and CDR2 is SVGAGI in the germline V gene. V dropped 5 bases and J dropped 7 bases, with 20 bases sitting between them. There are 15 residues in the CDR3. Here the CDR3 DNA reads TGTGCCAGCAGTCTTCGGGGACTCGACGCCCGTGGCTACACCTTC. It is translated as CASSLRGLDARGYTF.

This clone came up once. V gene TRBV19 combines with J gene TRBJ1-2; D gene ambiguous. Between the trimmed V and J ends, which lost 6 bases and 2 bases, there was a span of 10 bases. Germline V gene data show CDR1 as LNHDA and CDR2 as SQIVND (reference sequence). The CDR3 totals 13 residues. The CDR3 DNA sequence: TGTGCCAGTAGCCCAAGCGGAAACTATGGCTACACCTTC. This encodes CASSPSGNYGYTF.

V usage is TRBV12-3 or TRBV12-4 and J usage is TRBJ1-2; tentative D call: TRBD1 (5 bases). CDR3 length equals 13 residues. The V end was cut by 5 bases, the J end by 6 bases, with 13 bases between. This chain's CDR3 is CASSQPQGDGYTF. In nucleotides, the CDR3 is TGTGCCAGCAGTCAGCCCCAAGGGGATGGCTACACCTTC.

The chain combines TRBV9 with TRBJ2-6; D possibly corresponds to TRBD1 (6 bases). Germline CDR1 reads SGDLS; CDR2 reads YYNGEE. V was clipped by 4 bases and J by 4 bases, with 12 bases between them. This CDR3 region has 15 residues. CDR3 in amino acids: CASSPQGTGANVLTF. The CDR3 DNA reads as TGTGCCAGCAGCCCGCAGGGGACCGGGGCCAACGTCCTGACTTTC. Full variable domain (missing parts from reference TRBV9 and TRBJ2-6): DSGVTQTPKHLITATGQRVTLRCSPRSGDLSVYWYQQSLDQGLQFLIQYYNGEERAKGNILERFSAQQFPDLHSELNLSSLELGDSALYFCASSPQGTGANVLTFGAGSRLTVL.

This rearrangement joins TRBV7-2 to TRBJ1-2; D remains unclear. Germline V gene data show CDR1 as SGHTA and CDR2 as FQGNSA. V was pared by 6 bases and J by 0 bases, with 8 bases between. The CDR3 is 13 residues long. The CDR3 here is CASSPTTNYGYTF. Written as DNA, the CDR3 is TGTGCCAGCAGTCCCACAACTAACTATGGCTACACCTTC.

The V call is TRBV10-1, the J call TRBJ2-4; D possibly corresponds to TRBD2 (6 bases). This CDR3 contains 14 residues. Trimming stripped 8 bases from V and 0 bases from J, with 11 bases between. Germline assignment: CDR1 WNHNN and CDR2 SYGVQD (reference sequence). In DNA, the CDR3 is TGCGCCAGCGGGGGGTGGGGAGCCAAAAACATTCAGTACTTC. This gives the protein CASGGWGAKNIQYF.

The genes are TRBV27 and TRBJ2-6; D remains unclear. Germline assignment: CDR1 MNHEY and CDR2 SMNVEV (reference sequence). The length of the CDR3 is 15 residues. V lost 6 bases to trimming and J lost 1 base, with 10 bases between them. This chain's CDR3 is CASSALGSGANVLTF. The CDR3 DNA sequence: TGTGCCAGCAGCGCCCTAGGATCTGGGGCCAACGTCCTGACTTTC.

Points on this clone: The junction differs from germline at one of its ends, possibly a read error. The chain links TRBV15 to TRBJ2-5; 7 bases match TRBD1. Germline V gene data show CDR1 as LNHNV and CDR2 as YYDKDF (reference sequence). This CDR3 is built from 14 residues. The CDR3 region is CATSRDLQRGQGDF. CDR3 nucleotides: TGTGCCACCAGCAGAGACCTTCAGAGAGGGCAGGGGGACTTC.

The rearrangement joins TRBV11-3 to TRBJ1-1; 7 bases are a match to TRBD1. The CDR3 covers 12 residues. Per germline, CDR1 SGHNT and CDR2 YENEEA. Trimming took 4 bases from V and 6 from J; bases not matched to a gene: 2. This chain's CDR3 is CASSSTGSEAFF. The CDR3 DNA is TGTGCCAGCAGCTCGACAGGGTCTGAAGCTTTCTTT.

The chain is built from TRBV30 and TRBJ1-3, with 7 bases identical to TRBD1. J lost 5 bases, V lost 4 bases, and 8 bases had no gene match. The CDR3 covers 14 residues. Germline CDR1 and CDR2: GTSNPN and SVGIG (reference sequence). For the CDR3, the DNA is TGTGCCTGGACACCGGGACAGTCACGAAACACCATATATTTT. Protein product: CAWTPGQSRNTIYF.

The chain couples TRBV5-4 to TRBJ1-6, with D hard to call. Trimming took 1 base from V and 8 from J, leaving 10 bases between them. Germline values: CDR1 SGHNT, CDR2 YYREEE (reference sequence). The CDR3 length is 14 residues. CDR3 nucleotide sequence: TGTGCCAGCAGCTTGAATATCGGGGATTCACCCCTCCACTTT. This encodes CASSLNIGDSPLHF.

The DNA of the CDR3 is TGTGCCAGCAGCGTATACCTTATAGCTGTGAACACTGAAGCTTTCTTT. As protein: CASSVYLIAVNTEAFF. The chain joins TRBV7-2 to TRBJ1-1, with D unresolved. The CDR3 is made up of 16 amino acids. The V end was cut by 5 bases, the J end by 0 bases, with 16 bases between. CDR1 and CDR2 from the germline V gene are SGHTA and FQGNSA. Based on the CDR3 plus reference TRBV7-2 and TRBJ1-1, the full variable domain is GAGVSQSPSNKVTEKGKDVELRCDPISGHTALYWYRQSLGQGLEFLIYFQGNSAPDKSGLPSDRFSAERTGGSVSTLTIQRTQQEDSAVYLCASSVYLIAVNTEAFFGQGTRLTVV.

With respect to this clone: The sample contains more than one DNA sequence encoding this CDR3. CDR3 amino acids: CASSPDRGSNQPQHF. CDR3 coding DNA: TGTGCCAGCAGCCCGGACAGGGGTAGCAATCAGCCCCAGCATTTT. The gene calls are TRBV7-2 and TRBJ1-5; 9 nucleotides agree with TRBD1. Germline loops: CDR1 SGHTA, CDR2 FQGNSA. The CDR3 spans 15 residues. Germline trimming cut 5 bases from V and 0 bases from J; bases unmatched to any gene: 2.

This chain's CDR3 is CAISEGGGQTSTDTQYF. The CDR3 DNA follows: TGTGCCATCAGTGAGGGCGGGGGTCAAACTAGCACAGATACGCAGTATTTT. The V call is TRBV10-3, the J call TRBJ2-3, with 7 bases fitting TRBD2. Germline V lookup: CDR1 ENHRY, CDR2 SYGVKD. The V gene end was trimmed by 2 bases and the J gene end by 0 bases; junction bases not matched to a gene: 8. The CDR3 runs 17 residues.

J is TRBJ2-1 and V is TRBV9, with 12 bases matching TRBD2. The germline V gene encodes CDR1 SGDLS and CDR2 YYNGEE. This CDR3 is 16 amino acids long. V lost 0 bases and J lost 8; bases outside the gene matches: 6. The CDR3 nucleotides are TGTGCCAGCAGCGTAGAGCCTAGCGGGGGGGTCGATGAGCAGTTCTTC. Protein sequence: CASSVEPSGGVDEQFF.